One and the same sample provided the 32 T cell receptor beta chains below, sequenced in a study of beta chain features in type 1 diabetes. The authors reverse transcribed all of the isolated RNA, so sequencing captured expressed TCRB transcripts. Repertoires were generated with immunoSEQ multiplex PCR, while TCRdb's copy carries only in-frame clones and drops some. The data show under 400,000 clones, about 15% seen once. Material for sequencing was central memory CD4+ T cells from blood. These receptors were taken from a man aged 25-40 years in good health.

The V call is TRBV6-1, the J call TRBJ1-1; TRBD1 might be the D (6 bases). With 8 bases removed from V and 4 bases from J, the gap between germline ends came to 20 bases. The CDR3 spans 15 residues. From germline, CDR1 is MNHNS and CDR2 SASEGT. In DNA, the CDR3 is TGTGCCAGCCAACAGTACTGGGGGGCGGTCACTGAAGCTTTCTTT. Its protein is CASQQYWGAVTEAFF.

The CDR3 spells CASSLVRQETQYF. The DNA of the CDR3 is TGTGCCAGCAGCTTAGTTCGGCAAGAGACCCAGTACTTC. The chain has TRBV11-3 and TRBJ2-5, with D unclear. CDR3 size: 13 residues. From germline, CDR1 is SGHNT and CDR2 YENEEA. Trimming took 1 base from V and 2 from J, leaving 5 bases between them.

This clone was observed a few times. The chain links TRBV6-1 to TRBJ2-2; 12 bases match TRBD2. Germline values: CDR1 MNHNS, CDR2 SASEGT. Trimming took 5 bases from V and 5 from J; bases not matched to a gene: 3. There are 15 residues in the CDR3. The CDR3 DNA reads TGTGCCAGCAGTTTGACTAGCGGGGGTACCGGGGAGCTGTTTTTT. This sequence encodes CASSLTSGGTGELFF.

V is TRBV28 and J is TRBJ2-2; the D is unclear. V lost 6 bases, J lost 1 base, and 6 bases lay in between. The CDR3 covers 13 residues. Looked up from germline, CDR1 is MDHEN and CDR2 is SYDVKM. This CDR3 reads CASSAVNTGELFF. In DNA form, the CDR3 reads TGTGCCAGCAGCGCCGTGAACACCGGGGAGCTGTTTTTT.

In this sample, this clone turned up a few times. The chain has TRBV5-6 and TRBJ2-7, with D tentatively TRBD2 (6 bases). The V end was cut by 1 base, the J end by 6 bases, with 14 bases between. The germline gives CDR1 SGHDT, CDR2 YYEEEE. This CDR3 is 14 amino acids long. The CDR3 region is CASSLSQRGSEQYF. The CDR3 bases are TGTGCCAGCAGCTTGTCTCAACGGGGGTCCGAGCAGTACTTC.

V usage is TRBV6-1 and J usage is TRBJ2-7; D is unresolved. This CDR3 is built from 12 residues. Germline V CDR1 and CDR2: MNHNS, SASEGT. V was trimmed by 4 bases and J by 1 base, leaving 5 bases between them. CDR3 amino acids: CASSVESYEQYF. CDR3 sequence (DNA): TGTGCCAGCAGTGTTGAGTCCTACGAGCAGTACTTC.

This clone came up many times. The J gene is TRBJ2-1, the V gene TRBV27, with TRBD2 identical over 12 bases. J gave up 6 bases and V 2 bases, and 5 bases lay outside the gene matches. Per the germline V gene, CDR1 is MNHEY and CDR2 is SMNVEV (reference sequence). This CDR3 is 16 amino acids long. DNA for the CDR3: TGTGCCAGCAGTTTACGGACTAGCGGGGAAAGCAATGAGCAGTTCTTC. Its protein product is CASSLRTSGESNEQFF.

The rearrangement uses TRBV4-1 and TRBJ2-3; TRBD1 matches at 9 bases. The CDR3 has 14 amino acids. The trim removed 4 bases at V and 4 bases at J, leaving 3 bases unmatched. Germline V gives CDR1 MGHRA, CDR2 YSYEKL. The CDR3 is CASSRGQGSDTQYF. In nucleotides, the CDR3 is TGCGCCAGCAGCCGCGGACAGGGGTCAGATACGCAGTATTTT.

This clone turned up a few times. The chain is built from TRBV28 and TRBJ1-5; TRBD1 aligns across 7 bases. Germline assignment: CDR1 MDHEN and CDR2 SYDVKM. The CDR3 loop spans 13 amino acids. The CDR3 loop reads CVTTGDDTQPQHF. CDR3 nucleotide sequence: TGTGTCACAACAGGGGACGATACTCAGCCCCAGCATTTT.

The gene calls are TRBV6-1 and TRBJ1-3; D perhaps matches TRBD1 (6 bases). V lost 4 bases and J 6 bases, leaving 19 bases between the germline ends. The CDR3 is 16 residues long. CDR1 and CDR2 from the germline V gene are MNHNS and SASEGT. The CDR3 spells CASSAFGGASENTIYF. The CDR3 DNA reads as TGTGCCAGCAGTGCCTTCGGGGGGGCCAGTGAAAACACCATATATTTT.

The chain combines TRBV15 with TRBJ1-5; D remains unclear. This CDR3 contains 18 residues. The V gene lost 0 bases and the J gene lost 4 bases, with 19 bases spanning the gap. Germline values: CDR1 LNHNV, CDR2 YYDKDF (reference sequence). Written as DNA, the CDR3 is TGTGCCACCAGCAGAGATCTGCCAAGCCGGGGAATAAATCAGCCCCAGCATTTT. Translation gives CATSRDLPSRGINQPQHF.

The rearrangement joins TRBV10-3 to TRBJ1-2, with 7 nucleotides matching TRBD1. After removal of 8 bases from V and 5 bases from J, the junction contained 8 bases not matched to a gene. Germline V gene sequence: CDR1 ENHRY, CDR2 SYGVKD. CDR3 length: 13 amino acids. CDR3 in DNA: TGTGCCATCGGGACAGACATTTCATATGGCTACACCTTC. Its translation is CAIGTDISYGYTF.

CDR3 in DNA: TGTGCCAGCAGCCAAGGCGGGGAACACAATGAGCAGTTCTTC. Protein sequence: CASSQGGEHNEQFF. The chain carries TRBV4-2 and TRBJ2-1, with D tentatively TRBD2 (6 bases). The V end was cut by 1 base, the J end by 5 bases, with 9 bases between. CDR1 is LGHNA and CDR2 is YNFKEQ in the germline V gene. The CDR3 consists of 14 residues.

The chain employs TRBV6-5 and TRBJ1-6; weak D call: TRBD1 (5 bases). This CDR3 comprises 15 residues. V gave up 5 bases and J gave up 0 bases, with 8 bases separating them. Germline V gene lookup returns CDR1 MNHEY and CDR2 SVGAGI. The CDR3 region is CASSGGRSYNSPLHF. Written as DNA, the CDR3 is TGTGCCAGCAGTGGGGGTCGCTCCTATAATTCACCCCTCCACTTT.

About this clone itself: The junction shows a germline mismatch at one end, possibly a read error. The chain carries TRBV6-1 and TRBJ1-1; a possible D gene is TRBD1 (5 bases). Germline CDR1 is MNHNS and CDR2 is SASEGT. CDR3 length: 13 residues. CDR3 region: CASREDRNTEAFF. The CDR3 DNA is TGTGCCAGCAGAGAAGACAGGAACACTGAAGCTTTCTTT.

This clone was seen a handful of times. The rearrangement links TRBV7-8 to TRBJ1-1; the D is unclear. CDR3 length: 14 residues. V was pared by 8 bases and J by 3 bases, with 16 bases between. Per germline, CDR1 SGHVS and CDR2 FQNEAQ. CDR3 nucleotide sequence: TGTGCCAGCTACGGATCCCGGTGGGACACTGAAGCTTTCTTT. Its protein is CASYGSRWDTEAFF.

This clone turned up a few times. CDR3 residues: CASSIGTGGRREKLFF. CDR3 in DNA: TGTGCCAGTAGTATCGGGACAGGGGGCAGGAGGGAAAAACTGTTTTTT. V and J are TRBV19 and TRBJ1-4; 12 bases match TRBD1. With V trimmed by 3 bases and J by 8 bases, 7 bases remained unmatched. CDR3 length: 16 amino acids. Germline CDR1 and CDR2: LNHDA and SQIVND (reference sequence).

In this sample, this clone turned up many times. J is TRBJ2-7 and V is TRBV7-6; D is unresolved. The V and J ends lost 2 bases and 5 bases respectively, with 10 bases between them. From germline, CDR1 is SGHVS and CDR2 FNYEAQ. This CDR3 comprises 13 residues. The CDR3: CASSLMSYHEQYF. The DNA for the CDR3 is TGTGCCAGCAGCTTAATGAGTTACCACGAGCAGTACTTC.

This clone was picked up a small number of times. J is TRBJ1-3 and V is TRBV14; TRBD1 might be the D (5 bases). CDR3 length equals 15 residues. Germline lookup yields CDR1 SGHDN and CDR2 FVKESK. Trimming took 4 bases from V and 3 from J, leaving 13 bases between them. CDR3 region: CASSRGAGVGNTIYF. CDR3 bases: TGTGCCAGCAGCCGAGGGGCGGGAGTTGGAAACACCATATATTTT.

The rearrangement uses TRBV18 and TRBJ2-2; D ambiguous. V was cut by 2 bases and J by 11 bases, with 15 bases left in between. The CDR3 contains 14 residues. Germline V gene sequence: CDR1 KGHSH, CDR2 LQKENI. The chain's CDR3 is CASSPNDPPLELFF. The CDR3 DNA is TGTGCCAGCTCACCAAATGACCCTCCACTCGAGCTGTTTTTT.

The CDR3 sequence: CASSALVDTQYF. In nucleotides, the CDR3 is TGTGCCAGCAGCGCCCTGGTGGATACGCAGTATTTT. This chain uses TRBV9 with TRBJ2-3; D gene unclear. The germline V and J ends were trimmed by 3 bases and 6 bases, with 8 bases remaining between them. This CDR3 contains 12 residues. From germline, CDR1 is SGDLS and CDR2 YYNGEE. The variable domain in full, with the rest retrieved from reference TRBV9 and TRBJ2-3, is DSGVTQTPKHLITATGQRVTLRCSPRSGDLSVYWYQQSLDQGLQFLIQYYNGEERAKGNILERFSAQQFPDLHSELNLSSLELGDSALYFCASSALVDTQYFGPGTRLTVL.

CDR3: CASSVVSSYNEQFF. The CDR3 coding sequence is TGTGCCAGCAGCGTAGTTTCTTCCTACAATGAGCAGTTCTTC. This sequence joins TRBV9 and TRBJ2-1; D is ambiguous. The V gene's germline CDR1 is SGDLS and CDR2 YYNGEE. CDR3 length: 14 residues. V lost 0 bases to trimming and J lost 1 base, with 5 bases between them.

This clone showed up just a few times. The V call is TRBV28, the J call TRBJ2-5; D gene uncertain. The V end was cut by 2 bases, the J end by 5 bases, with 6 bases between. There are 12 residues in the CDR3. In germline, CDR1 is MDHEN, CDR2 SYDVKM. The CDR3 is CASSLPYETQYF. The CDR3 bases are TGTGCCAGCAGTTTACCGTATGAGACCCAGTACTTC.

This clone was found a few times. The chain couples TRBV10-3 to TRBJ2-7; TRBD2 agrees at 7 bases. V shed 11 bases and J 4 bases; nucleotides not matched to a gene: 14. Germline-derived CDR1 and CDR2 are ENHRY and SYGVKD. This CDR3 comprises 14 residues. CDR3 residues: CALRGGAGSYEQYF. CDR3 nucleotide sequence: TGTGCCCTCCGGGGAGGGGCAGGCAGTTACGAGCAGTACTTC.

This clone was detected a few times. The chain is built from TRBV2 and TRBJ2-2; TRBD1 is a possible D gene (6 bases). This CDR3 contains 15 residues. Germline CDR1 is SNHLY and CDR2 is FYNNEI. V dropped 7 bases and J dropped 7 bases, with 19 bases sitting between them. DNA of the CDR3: TGTGCCAGCATCCCTACCAGGGGCTTGGACGGGGAGCTGTTTTTT. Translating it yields CASIPTRGLDGELFF.

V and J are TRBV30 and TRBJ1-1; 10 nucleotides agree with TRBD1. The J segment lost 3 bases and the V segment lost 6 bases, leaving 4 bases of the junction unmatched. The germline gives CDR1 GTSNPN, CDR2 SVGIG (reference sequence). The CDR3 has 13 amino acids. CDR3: CACTGTGDTEAFF. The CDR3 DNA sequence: TGTGCCTGCACCGGGACAGGGGACACTGAAGCTTTCTTT.

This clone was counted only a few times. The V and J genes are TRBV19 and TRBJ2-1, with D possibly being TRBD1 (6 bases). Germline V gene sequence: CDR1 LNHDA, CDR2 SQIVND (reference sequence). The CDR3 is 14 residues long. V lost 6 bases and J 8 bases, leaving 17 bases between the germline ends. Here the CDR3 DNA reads TGTGCCAGTAGCGTCCAGCTGACAGGCTATGAGCAGTTCTTC. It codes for CASSVQLTGYEQFF.

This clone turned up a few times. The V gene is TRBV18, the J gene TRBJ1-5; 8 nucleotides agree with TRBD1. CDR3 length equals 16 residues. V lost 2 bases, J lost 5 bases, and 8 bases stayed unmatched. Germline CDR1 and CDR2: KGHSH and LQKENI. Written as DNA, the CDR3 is TGTGCCAGCTCACCAAGAGCGGACAGGGCGCATCAGCCCCAGCATTTT. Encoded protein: CASSPRADRAHQPQHF.

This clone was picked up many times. The CDR3 sequence: CASSGEGAPAFF. The CDR3 DNA follows: TGTGCCAGCAGCGGCGAGGGGGCACCCGCTTTCTTT. This chain connects TRBV9 to TRBJ1-1; 7 positions match TRBD1. This CDR3 region has 12 residues. With V trimmed by 3 bases and J by 11 bases, 7 bases remained unmatched. Germline V gene sequence: CDR1 SGDLS, CDR2 YYNGEE.

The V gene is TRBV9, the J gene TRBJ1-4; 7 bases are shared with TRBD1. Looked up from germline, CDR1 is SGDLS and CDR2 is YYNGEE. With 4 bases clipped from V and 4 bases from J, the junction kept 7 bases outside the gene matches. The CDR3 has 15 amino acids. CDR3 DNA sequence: TGTGCCAGCAGCTCGTCGGGACAGATTAATGAAAAACTGTTTTTT. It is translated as CASSSSGQINEKLFF.

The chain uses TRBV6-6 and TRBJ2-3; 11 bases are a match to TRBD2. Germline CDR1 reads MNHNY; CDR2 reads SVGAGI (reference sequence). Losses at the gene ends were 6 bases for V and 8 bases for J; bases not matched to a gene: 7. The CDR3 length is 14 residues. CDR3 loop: CASSSSGGPATQYF. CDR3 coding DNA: TGTGCCAGCAGCTCTAGCGGGGGGCCCGCTACGCAGTATTTT.

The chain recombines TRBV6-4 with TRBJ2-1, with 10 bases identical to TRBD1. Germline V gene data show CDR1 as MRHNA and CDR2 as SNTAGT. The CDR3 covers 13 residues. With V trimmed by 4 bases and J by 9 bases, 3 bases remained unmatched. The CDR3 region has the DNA TGTGCCAGCAGTGGACAGGGGGCAGGTGAGCAGTTCTTC. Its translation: CASSGQGAGEQFF.